A single sample gave rise to the 19 T cell receptor beta chains below, sequenced in a study of blood T cell repertoires in COVID-19. Repertoires were generated with immunoSEQ multiplex PCR, while TCRdb's copy carries only in-frame clones and drops some. The table includes approximately 260,000 clones, around four fifths detected once. The sample taken for sequencing was peripheral blood. The source is a woman aged 40-49 years with active or convalescent COVID-19.

The chain carries TRBV7-9 and TRBJ1-4; no clear D gene. The ends were cut back, 4 bases at V and 7 bases at J, with 16 bases in the middle. This CDR3 region has 15 residues. Germline assignment: CDR1 SEHNR and CDR2 FQNEAQ (reference sequence). The CDR3 region is CASSSNDFGGEKLFF. Written as DNA, the CDR3 is TGTGCCAGCAGCTCAAACGACTTCGGCGGTGAAAAACTGTTTTTT. Drawing the rest from reference TRBV7-9 and TRBJ1-4, the complete variable domain is DTGVSQNPRHKITKRGQNVTFRCDPISEHNRLYWYRQTLGQGPEFLTYFQNEAQLEKSRLLSDRFSAERPKGSFSTLEIQRTEQGDSAMYLCASSSNDFGGEKLFFGSGTQLSVL.

The rearrangement links TRBV19 to TRBJ1-5, with D unresolved. V lost 7 bases, J lost 4 bases, and 20 bases lay in between. Germline loops: CDR1 LNHDA, CDR2 SQIVND (reference sequence). There are 16 residues in the CDR3. CDR3 DNA: TGTGCCAGTATTGACCAGGCAGGCGTAAGAAATCAGCCCCAGCATTTT. Amino acids: CASIDQAGVRNQPQHF.

J is TRBJ2-3 and V is TRBV5-1; 8 bases fit TRBD2. The CDR3 length is 16 residues. V lost 4 bases and J lost 0; bases outside the gene matches: 7. Per the germline V gene, CDR1 is SGHRS and CDR2 is YFSETQ. The CDR3 sequence is CASSIAGRSSTDTQYF. In nucleotides, the CDR3 is TGCGCCAGCAGCATAGCGGGGCGATCTAGCACAGATACGCAGTATTTT.

The chain has TRBV10-3 and TRBJ1-2; D is perhaps TRBD1 (5 bases). Per germline, CDR1 ENHRY and CDR2 SYGVKD. With 2 bases removed from V and 4 bases from J, the gap between germline ends came to 8 bases. The CDR3 consists of 13 residues. The CDR3 nucleotides are TGTGCCATCAGTGAGGGGGGGGGCTATGGCTACACCTTC. This encodes CAISEGGGYGYTF.

This chain uses TRBV5-1 with TRBJ2-7; 7 nucleotides align to TRBD2. CDR1 is SGHRS, CDR2 YFSETQ, per germline. V was clipped by 2 bases and J by 5 bases; unmatched bases: 13. This CDR3 contains 16 residues. In nucleotides, the CDR3 is TGCGCCAGCAGCTTTTTCCTACGGGGGGTGTCGGACGAGCAGTACTTC. Its protein product is CASSFFLRGVSDEQYF.

The chain has TRBV9 and TRBJ2-6, with a weak D call TRBD1 (5 bases). The CDR3 covers 16 residues. With 1 base removed from V and 2 bases from J, the gap between germline ends came to 10 bases. In germline, CDR1 is SGDLS, CDR2 YYNGEE. CDR3 region: CASSVIVGPGANVLTF. The CDR3, as DNA: TGTGCCAGCAGCGTAATAGTGGGGCCTGGGGCCAACGTCCTGACTTTC.

A few counts support this clone. The J gene is TRBJ1-1, the V gene TRBV30; maybe TRBD1 (5 bases). Trimming took 5 bases from V and 0 from J, leaving 10 bases between them. CDR3 length: 13 residues. Germline V lookup: CDR1 GTSNPN, CDR2 SVGIG (reference sequence). This CDR3 is CAWESGMNTEAFF. The CDR3 DNA follows: TGTGCCTGGGAATCAGGGATGAACACTGAAGCTTTCTTT.

This clone was counted only a few times. This sequence joins TRBV4-1 and TRBJ2-2; TRBD2 might be the D (6 bases). This CDR3 region has 15 residues. The ends were cut back, 1 base at V and 4 bases at J, with 10 bases in the middle. Germline CDR1 MGHRA, CDR2 YSYEKL. The CDR3, as DNA: TGCGCCAGCAGCCAAGCTACAGCGGGCACCGGGGAGCTGTTTTTT. Residues: CASSQATAGTGELFF.

This sequence joins TRBV10-3 and TRBJ2-5; possible D gene TRBD1, 8 bases. This CDR3 is built from 15 residues. V was clipped by 3 bases and J by 5 bases, with 16 bases between them. Germline loops: CDR1 ENHRY, CDR2 SYGVKD. CDR3 sequence (DNA): TGTGCCATCAGTGAACAGGGGGAGGGATGGGAGACCCAGTACTTC. Translating it yields CAISEQGEGWETQYF.

Here the CDR3 reads CAWSDLAGAYNEQFF. The CDR3, as DNA: TGTGCCTGGAGTGACCTAGCGGGGGCCTACAATGAGCAGTTCTTC. The rearrangement links TRBV30 to TRBJ2-1; 10 bases line up with TRBD2. V gave up 1 base and J gave up 2 bases; unmatched junction bases: 2. CDR1 is GTSNPN, CDR2 SVGIG, per germline (reference sequence). This CDR3 has 15 amino acids.

The chain links TRBV29-1 to TRBJ1-1; TRBD1 might be the D (6 bases). V lost 6 bases to trimming and J lost 0 bases, with 11 bases between them. Germline V gives CDR1 SQVTM, CDR2 ANQGSEA. The CDR3 loop spans 13 amino acids. The CDR3 nucleotides are TGCAGCGTCACGACAGGACTGAACACTGAAGCTTTCTTT. Encoded protein: CSVTTGLNTEAFF.

The rearrangement uses TRBV6-5 and TRBJ1-5, with no clear D. CDR1 and CDR2 (germline): MNHEY, SVGAGI. V gave up 7 bases and J gave up 0 bases, with 10 bases separating them. CDR3 length: 14 residues. Written as DNA, the CDR3 is TGTGCCAGCATTCACCGGGATAGCAATCAGCCCCAGCATTTT. Residues: CASIHRDSNQPQHF.

J is TRBJ1-2 and V is TRBV28; no firm D call. From germline, CDR1 is MDHEN and CDR2 SYDVKM. The CDR3 is 14 amino acids. Trimming took 2 bases from V and 0 from J, leaving 7 bases between them. CDR3 amino acids: CASSLRDTNYGYTF. The CDR3 DNA follows: TGTGCCAGCAGTTTACGGGATACTAACTATGGCTACACCTTC.

The chain employs TRBV7-6 and TRBJ1-1; D call uncertain. V lost 1 base and J 1 base, leaving 10 bases between the germline ends. Germline V gene sequence: CDR1 SGHVS, CDR2 FNYEAQ. The CDR3 extends over 15 amino acids. CDR3 nucleotide sequence: TGTGCCAGCAGCTTAGATACGGTTTCGAACACTGAAGCTTTCTTT. It specifies CASSLDTVSNTEAFF.

In its sample, this clone was seen a few times. J is TRBJ1-3 and V is TRBV27; D unclear. This CDR3 spans 13 amino acids. Trimming left V 2 bases short and J 0 bases short, with 2 bases between. Per germline, CDR1 MNHEY and CDR2 SMNVEV (reference sequence). DNA of the CDR3: TGTGCCAGCAGTTTACACTCTGGAAACACCATATATTTT. This encodes CASSLHSGNTIYF.

V usage is TRBV11-2 and J usage is TRBJ2-3; tentatively, D is TRBD2 (6 bases). This CDR3 is 14 amino acids long. With 1 base removed from V and 4 bases from J, the gap between germline ends came to 9 bases. Germline CDR1 reads SGHAT; CDR2 reads FQNNGV. The CDR3 sequence: CASSLVRGSDTQYF. CDR3 nucleotides: TGTGCCAGCAGCTTAGTTCGGGGGTCAGATACGCAGTATTTT.

This chain joins TRBV5-6 and TRBJ2-7; 9 positions agree with TRBD1. CDR3 length equals 15 residues. CDR1 SGHDT and CDR2 YYEEEE come from the germline V gene. The junction had 5 bases not matched to a gene; V was cut back by 1 base and J by 3 bases. The CDR3 DNA reads as TGTGCCAGCAGCTTGACCGGGACAGGGATCTACGAGCAGTACTTC. It translates to CASSLTGTGIYEQYF. Using reference TRBV5-6 and TRBJ2-7 for the parts outside the CDR3, the full variable domain is DAGVTQSPTHLIKTRGQQVTLRCSPKSGHDTVSWYQQALGQGPQFIFQYYEEEERQRGNFPDRFSGHQFPNYSSELNVNALLLGDSALYLCASSLTGTGIYEQYFGPGTRLTVT.

This clone came up once. This chain connects TRBV5-1 to TRBJ2-3; D possibly corresponds to TRBD2 (7 bases). Germline V gives CDR1 SGHRS, CDR2 YFSETQ. The CDR3 runs 17 residues. Deletions cut 4 bases from V and 4 bases from J, with 22 bases between. CDR3 in amino acids: CASSAPGRAGGPDTQYF. The CDR3 DNA sequence: TGCGCCAGCAGCGCGCCAGGAAGGGCCGGGGGGCCAGATACGCAGTATTTT.

This chain joins TRBV12-1 and TRBJ2-1; TRBD1, the D gene given by the table, was not confirmed from the DNA. TRBV12-1 is described as a pseudogene. CDR3 length: 15 residues. Written as DNA, the CDR3 is TGTGCCAGCACACGTTCGGGACAGGGATATCATGAGCAGTTCTTC. Its translation: CASTRSGQGYHEQFF.